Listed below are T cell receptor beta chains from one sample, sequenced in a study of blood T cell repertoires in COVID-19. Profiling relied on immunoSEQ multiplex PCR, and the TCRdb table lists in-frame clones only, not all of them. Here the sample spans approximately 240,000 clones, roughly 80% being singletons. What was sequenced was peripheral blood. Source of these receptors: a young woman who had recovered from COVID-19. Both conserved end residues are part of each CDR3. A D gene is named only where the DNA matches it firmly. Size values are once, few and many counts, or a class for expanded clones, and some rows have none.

CDR3nt: TGCGCCAGCAGCCCCCACGGACTAGCGGGAGGGGGCGAGCAGTACTTC
CDR3aa: CASSPHGLAGGGEQYF
v_gene: TRBV4-1
abundance: .
j_gene: TRBJ2-7
d_gene: TRBD2

CDR3nt: TGTGCCAGCAGTTTGCGCTACGAGCAGTACTTC
CDR3aa: CASSLRYEQYF
v_gene: TRBV28
abundance: .
j_gene: TRBJ2-7
d_gene: .

CDR3nt: TGTGCCAGCAGTTACGACGCAGGGGGCATAGACACTGAAGCTTTCTTT
CDR3aa: CASSYDAGGIDTEAFF
v_gene: TRBV6-6
abundance: once
j_gene: TRBJ1-1
d_gene: TRBD1

CDR3nt: TGTGCCAGCAGTTATGAGGGTCTGTCTAATGAAAAACTGTTTTTT
CDR3aa: CASSYEGLSNEKLFF
v_gene: TRBV6-5
abundance: .
j_gene: TRBJ1-4
d_gene: .

CDR3nt: TGTGCCAGTAGGCGGCTGGCGAACACTGAAGCTTTCTTT
CDR3aa: CASRRLANTEAFF
v_gene: TRBV19
abundance: .
j_gene: TRBJ1-1
d_gene: .

CDR3nt: TGTGCCACCAGTGATAGAAGGGGTGTGGAGACCCAGTACTTC
CDR3aa: CATSDRRGVETQYF
v_gene: TRBV24-1
abundance: .
j_gene: TRBJ2-5
d_gene: .

CDR3nt: TGTGCCAGCAGCCCCGAACAGGCGAACACTGAAGCTTTCTTT
CDR3aa: CASSPEQANTEAFF
v_gene: TRBV3-1/TRBV3-2
abundance: few
j_gene: TRBJ1-1
d_gene: .

CDR3nt: TGTGCCACTCAGGGTGACTATGGCTACACCTTC
CDR3aa: CATQGDYGYTF
v_gene: TRBV19
abundance: .
j_gene: TRBJ1-2
d_gene: .

CDR3nt: TGTGCCAGCAGCTTAGGGCAATATAGCAATCAGCCCCAGCATTTT
CDR3aa: CASSLGQYSNQPQHF
v_gene: TRBV7-9
abundance: .
j_gene: TRBJ1-5
d_gene: .

CDR3nt: TGTGCCAGCAGTGCCGGGAGAATTCAGTACTTC
CDR3aa: CASSAGRIQYF
v_gene: TRBV25-1
abundance: .
j_gene: TRBJ2-4
d_gene: .

CDR3nt: TGTGCCAGCAGCCCGGGACAGGGAATCTACAATGAGCAGTTCTTC
CDR3aa: CASSPGQGIYNEQFF
v_gene: TRBV7-9
abundance: .
j_gene: TRBJ2-1
d_gene: TRBD1

CDR3nt: TGTGCCAGCAGCCTCCTGGGCGGGAACACAGATACGCAGTATTTT
CDR3aa: CASSLLGGNTDTQYF
v_gene: TRBV4-2
abundance: .
j_gene: TRBJ2-3
d_gene: .

CDR3nt: TGTGCCTGGAGTAGGAGCGGGAGGTACGAGCAGTACTTC
CDR3aa: CAWSRSGRYEQYF
v_gene: TRBV30
abundance: many
j_gene: TRBJ2-7
d_gene: TRBD2

CDR3nt: TGTGCCAGCAGCGTCGGACAGCGGGAGACCCAGTACTTC
CDR3aa: CASSVGQRETQYF
v_gene: TRBV5-5
abundance: .
j_gene: TRBJ2-5
d_gene: .

CDR3nt: TGTGCCAGCAATCTGCGGCAGGGGGGAAATGGCTACACCTTC
CDR3aa: CASNLRQGGNGYTF
v_gene: TRBV2
abundance: .
j_gene: TRBJ1-2
d_gene: TRBD1

CDR3nt: TGTGCCAGCAGCCCTCGGACAGAGAGTACGCAGTATTTT
CDR3aa: CASSPRTESTQYF
v_gene: TRBV7-2
abundance: once
j_gene: TRBJ2-3
d_gene: .